Following are 21 T cell receptor beta chains from one sample sequenced in a study of T cells in localized non-small cell lung cancer (dated by TCRdb to the early 2020s). Libraries came from the immunoSEQ multiplex PCR assay. TCRdb stores this immuneACCESS table with in-frame sequences only. Part of the clones is absent; in the studies checked, under half of the shortfall reflects unresolved V genes, and no reason is known for the rest. This sample has some 71,000 clones in its table, and just under 85% of those were observed once. Of the sample, approximately 15% is held by the ten largest clones. This sample comprised peripheral blood, obtained before any cancer treatment. These receptors were taken from a female donor at least 60 years old with stage I lung adenocarcinoma.

The chain carries TRBV18 and TRBJ1-1; no reliable D call. From germline, CDR1 is KGHSH and CDR2 LQKENI. Trimming stripped 2 bases from V and 1 base from J, with 11 bases between. The CDR3 consists of 15 residues. DNA for the CDR3: TGTGCCAGCTCACCAAGCCTACGGAGGAACACTGAAGCTTTCTTT. Amino acids: CASSPSLRRNTEAFF. Full variable domain (missing parts from reference TRBV18 and TRBJ1-1): NAGVMQNPRHLVRRRGQEARLRCSPMKGHSHVYWYRQLPEEGLKFMVYLQKENIIDESGMPKERFSAEFPKEGPSILRIQQVVRGDSAAYFCASSPSLRRNTEAFFGQGTRLTVV.

There are a few counts of this clone. The chain combines TRBV6-5 with TRBJ1-5; maybe TRBD1 (5 bases). V lost 6 bases, J lost 9 bases, and 21 bases lay in between. The CDR3 length is 15 residues. Germline V gene data show CDR1 as MNHEY and CDR2 as SVGAGI. CDR3 sequence reads: CASSQEYRTAAPQHF. The CDR3 DNA is TGTGCCAGCAGCCAAGAGTACAGGACTGCAGCGCCCCAGCATTTT.

V is TRBV19 and J is TRBJ2-1, with 8 bases fitting TRBD1. The germline gives CDR1 LNHDA, CDR2 SQIVND (reference sequence). Trimming cost V 8 bases and J 9 bases; bases outside gene matches: 12. The CDR3 is 14 amino acids. The CDR3 protein is CASHDRGFGGEQFF. Here the CDR3 DNA reads TGTGCCAGTCACGACAGGGGTTTCGGAGGTGAGCAGTTCTTC.

This clone has just one count. The chain joins TRBV29-1 to TRBJ2-5; D gene uncertain. The CDR3 length is 14 residues. V lost 5 bases, J lost 3 bases, and 16 bases lay in between. CDR1 is SQVTM and CDR2 is ANQGSEA in the germline V gene. The CDR3 loop is CSVTFGQEKETQYF. The CDR3 coding sequence is TGCAGCGTTACTTTCGGCCAGGAGAAAGAGACCCAGTACTTC.

V is TRBV5-1 and J is TRBJ1-2, with D unresolved. The V gene's germline CDR1 is SGHRS and CDR2 YFSETQ. The CDR3 is 12 residues long. V was trimmed by 4 bases and J by 5 bases, leaving 9 bases between them. The CDR3 DNA is TGCGCCAGCAGCCTAGAGGGTTATGGCTACACCTTC. Translating gives CASSLEGYGYTF.

CDR3 sequence (DNA): TGTGCCAGCAGCCGCGGACAGGGGTCCTACCTTGGCTATGGCTACACCTTC. Translation gives CASSRGQGSYLGYGYTF. This chain uses TRBV5-4 with TRBJ1-2; 9 bases align to TRBD1. The ends lost 4 bases at V and 4 bases at J; junction bases unmatched: 14. The CDR3 extends over 17 amino acids. Per germline, CDR1 SGHNT and CDR2 YYREEE (reference sequence).

V gene TRBV7-9 combines with J gene TRBJ2-2, with 7 positions matching TRBD2. The germline V gene encodes CDR1 SEHNR and CDR2 FQNEAQ (reference sequence). This CDR3 has 17 residues. V shed 3 bases and J 2 bases; nucleotides not matched to a gene: 9. The CDR3 loop reads CASSFERGVYNTGELFF. DNA for the CDR3: TGTGCCAGCAGCTTCGAGCGGGGCGTTTATAACACCGGGGAGCTGTTTTTT.

The chain joins TRBV4-1 to TRBJ2-2; D is unclear. With 4 bases removed from V and 7 bases from J, the gap between germline ends came to 13 bases. CDR1 is MGHRA and CDR2 is YSYEKL in the germline V gene. The length of the CDR3 is 14 residues. CDR3 sequence reads: CASSPILRGGELFF. The CDR3 bases are TGCGCCAGCAGCCCCATCCTACGAGGCGGGGAGCTGTTTTTT.

V gene TRBV27 combines with J gene TRBJ2-2; a possible D gene is TRBD2 (6 bases). V lost 6 bases, J lost 2 bases, and 19 bases lay in between. There are 17 residues in the CDR3. Germline V lookup: CDR1 MNHEY, CDR2 SMNVEV (reference sequence). Written as DNA, the CDR3 is TGTGCCAGCAGCCAACTTGCCGGGGGAGGAAACACCGGGGAGCTGTTTTTT. Encoded protein: CASSQLAGGGNTGELFF.

The gene calls are TRBV27 and TRBJ1-2; 9 bases are a match to TRBD1. After removal of 5 bases from V and 7 bases from J, the junction contained 5 bases not matched to a gene. The CDR3 totals 13 residues. Looked up from germline, CDR1 is MNHEY and CDR2 is SMNVEV (reference sequence). The CDR3 DNA follows: TGTGCCAGCAGTGCGGGACAGGGTGGTGGCTACACCTTC. This codes for CASSAGQGGGYTF.

The V gene is TRBV6-1, the J gene TRBJ1-5; D is uncertain. Germline V CDR1 and CDR2: MNHNS, SASEGT. The CDR3 contains 16 residues. V was clipped by 2 bases and J by 2 bases, with 13 bases between them. CDR3 DNA: TGTGCCAGCAGTGAATTGGTGACCGGGGGCAATCAGCCCCAGCATTTT. Translation: CASSELVTGGNQPQHF.

This clone was found many times. The chain carries TRBV7-9 and TRBJ2-6; D not resolved. V lost 1 base, J lost 1 base, and 11 bases lay in between. From germline, CDR1 is SEHNR and CDR2 FQNEAQ (reference sequence). The CDR3 has 17 residues. CDR3 in DNA: TGTGCCAGCAGCTTAGAACGACGGATGTCTGGGGCCAACGTCCTGACTTTC. Its protein is CASSLERRMSGANVLTF.

This chain uses TRBV5-4 with TRBJ1-3, with D perhaps TRBD1 (5 bases). The V end lost 4 bases, the J end lost 5 bases, and 25 bases lay between the germline ends. CDR3 size: 18 residues. The germline gives CDR1 SGHNT, CDR2 YYREEE (reference sequence). The CDR3 here is CASSGEAFFQGKRNTIYF. In DNA, the CDR3 is TGTGCCAGCAGCGGGGAGGCATTTTTCCAGGGTAAGAGAAACACCATATATTTT.

The chain joins TRBV7-6 to TRBJ1-1; TRBD1 aligns across 7 bases. Trimming at V came to 4 bases and at J to 1 base, leaving 9 bases not matched to a gene. Germline V CDR1 and CDR2: SGHVS, FNYEAQ. There are 16 residues in the CDR3. The chain's CDR3 is CASSSSPGQRNTEAFF. CDR3 DNA: TGTGCCAGCAGCTCATCACCGGGACAGAGGAACACTGAAGCTTTCTTT.

The J gene is TRBJ1-1, the V gene TRBV7-2; 7 bases match TRBD1. The CDR3 spans 15 residues. V dropped 4 bases and J dropped 4; count of bases not matched to a gene: 9. Looked up from germline, CDR1 is SGHTA and CDR2 is FQGNSA. The CDR3 DNA reads TGTGCCAGCAGCTCGACAGGGTTGCAGAGCACTGAAGCTTTCTTT. It codes for CASSSTGLQSTEAFF.

The chain links TRBV29-1 to TRBJ1-1, with D perhaps matching TRBD1 (6 bases). The CDR3 is 11 residues long. Trimming took off 7 bases at V and 3 bases at J, with 9 bases between the two ends. CDR1 and CDR2 from the germline V gene are SQVTM and ANQGSEA. CDR3 sequence reads: CSAGGHTEAFF. In nucleotides, the CDR3 is TGCAGCGCGGGGGGGCACACTGAAGCTTTCTTT.

The chain recombines TRBV21-1 with TRBJ2-5; the table's D call of TRBD1 was not tested on the DNA. TRBV21-1 is described as a pseudogene. CDR3 length: 17 amino acids. This chain's CDR3 is CASSKRRDRGVDETQYF. Written as DNA, the CDR3 is TGTGCCAGCAGCAAACGTAGGGACAGGGGAGTGGACGAGACCCAGTACTTC.

V usage is TRBV9 and J usage is TRBJ2-3; D possibly corresponds to TRBD1 (5 bases). This CDR3 has 13 residues. Germline values: CDR1 SGDLS, CDR2 YYNGEE. Trimming pared 0 bases from V and 9 bases from J, leaving 11 bases between. In nucleotides, the CDR3 is TGTGCCAGCAGCGTAGATATCAGGGAAACGCAGTATTTT. It specifies CASSVDIRETQYF.

The V call is TRBV5-1, the J call TRBJ2-3, with TRBD2 matching 8 bases. The CDR3 is 15 amino acids. V trimming: 0 bases; J trimming: 5 bases; junction bases outside the gene matches: 5. CDR1 and CDR2 from the germline V gene are SGHRS and YFSETQ. The chain's CDR3 is CASSLVAGSIDTQYF. The CDR3 DNA reads TGCGCCAGCAGCTTGGTAGCGGGGAGTATAGATACGCAGTATTTT.

The chain combines TRBV9 with TRBJ2-1; D gene uncertain. The V end was cut by 4 bases, the J end by 4 bases, with 15 bases between. The length of the CDR3 is 15 residues. Germline-derived CDR1 and CDR2 are SGDLS and YYNGEE. DNA for the CDR3: TGTGCCAGCAGCCCGGCCCCGGTCGGATACAATGAGCAGTTCTTC. It codes for CASSPAPVGYNEQFF.

The CDR3 DNA sequence: TGTGCCAGCAGCTTAACAGGGGGATACGGCTACACCTTC. It yields the protein CASSLTGGYGYTF. This chain joins TRBV7-3 and TRBJ1-2; maybe TRBD1 (6 bases). Deletions cut 0 bases from V and 8 bases from J, with 10 bases between. Looked up from germline, CDR1 is SGHTA and CDR2 is FQGTGA. This CDR3 is 13 amino acids long. Full variable domain (rest looked up from reference TRBV7-3 and TRBJ1-2): GAGVSQTPSNKVTEKGKYVELRCDPISGHTALYWYRQSLGQGPEFLIYFQGTGAADDSGLPNDRFFAVRPEGSVSTLKIQRTERGDSAVYLCASSLTGGYGYTFGSGTRLTVV.